This T cell receptor (beta chain) comes out of a study of graft-versus-host responses after intestinal transplantation. Only in-frame clones appear in the TCRdb table, and some are missing; sequencing was by immunoSEQ multiplex PCR. The sample includes about 86,000 clones, about 85% of them seen just once. The study, taken as a whole, reports: Recipient marrow showed GvH clones, some seen first in ileum or blood. Across patients carrying graft-donor T cell macrochimerism, allografts held high graft-versus-host to host-versus-graft clonal ratios.

Notes on this clone: Its specificity is not known.

This sequence was found in a human donor who was the organ donor for an intestinal transplant. Sequencing used unstimulated CD4+ T cells sorted from spleen or lymph node cells, obtained before transplant.

The CDR3 DNA reads TGCAGCGTTGGTCTTAGTCAGGTTGAGCAGTTCTTC. This translates into CSVGLSQVEQFF. The chain is built from TRBV29-1 and TRBJ2-1; D remains unclear. V lost 4 bases to trimming and J lost 9 bases, with 13 bases between them. Germline V gene sequence: CDR1 SQVTM, CDR2 ANQGSEA. The CDR3 length is 12 residues.